This T cell receptor beta chain was captured in a study of blood T cell repertoires in COVID-19. Study summary: Sites across the United States, Italy and Spain contributed samples from acute and convalescent COVID-19. PBMCs, B-cell-depleted T cells, or T cells were the source of the cDNA or gDNA that made up the material.

Germline V gene sequence: CDR1 ENHRY, CDR2 SYGVKD. CDR3 size: 16 residues. V lost 4 bases and J lost 3, with 16 bases in between. Per the original methods: Counts of nucleated cells, estimated from reference gene primer amplification, were obtained. The method was immunoSEQ multiplex PCR; TCRdb's version includes in-frame clones alone and lacks a portion of them. V, J and clone size are those of that table, while D and trimming were read from the DNA. The repertoire has about 35,000 clones, around four fifths of them found once; the top ten carry approximately 40%. The rearrangement uses TRBV10-3 and TRBJ1-5; a possible D gene is TRBD1 (6 bases). The TCR sequence derives from a man at least 80 years old with acute or convalescent COVID-19. Sequencing was done on a sample of peripheral blood. CDR3 sequence (DNA): TGTGCCATCAGTGCGGGGGGCAGATACTACAATCAGCCCCAGCATTTT. This codes for CAISAGGRYYNQPQHF.